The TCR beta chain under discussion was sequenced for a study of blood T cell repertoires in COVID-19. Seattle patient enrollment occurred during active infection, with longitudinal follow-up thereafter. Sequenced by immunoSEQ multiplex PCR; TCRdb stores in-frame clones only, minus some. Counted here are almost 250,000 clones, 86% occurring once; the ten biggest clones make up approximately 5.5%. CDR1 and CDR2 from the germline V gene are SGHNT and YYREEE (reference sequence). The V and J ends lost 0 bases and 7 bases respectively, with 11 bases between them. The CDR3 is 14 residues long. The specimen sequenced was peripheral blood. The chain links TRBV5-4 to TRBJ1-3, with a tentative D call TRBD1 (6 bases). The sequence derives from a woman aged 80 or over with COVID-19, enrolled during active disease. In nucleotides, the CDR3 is TGTGCCAGCAGCTTGGGTGGGGGCAGGAACACCATATATTTT. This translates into CASSLGGGRNTIYF.